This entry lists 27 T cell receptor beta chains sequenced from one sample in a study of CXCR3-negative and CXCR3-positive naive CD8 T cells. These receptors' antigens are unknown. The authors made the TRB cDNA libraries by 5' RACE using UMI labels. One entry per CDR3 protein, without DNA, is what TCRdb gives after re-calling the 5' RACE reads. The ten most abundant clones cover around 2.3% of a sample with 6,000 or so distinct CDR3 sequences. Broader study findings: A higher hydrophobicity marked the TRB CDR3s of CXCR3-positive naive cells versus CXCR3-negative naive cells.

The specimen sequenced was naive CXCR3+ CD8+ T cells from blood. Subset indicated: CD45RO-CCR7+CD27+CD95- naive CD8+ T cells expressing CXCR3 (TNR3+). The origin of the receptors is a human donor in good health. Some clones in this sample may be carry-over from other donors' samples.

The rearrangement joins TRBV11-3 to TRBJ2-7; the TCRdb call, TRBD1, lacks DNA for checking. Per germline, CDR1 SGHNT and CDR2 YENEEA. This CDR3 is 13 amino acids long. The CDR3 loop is CASSLDLGVEQYF.

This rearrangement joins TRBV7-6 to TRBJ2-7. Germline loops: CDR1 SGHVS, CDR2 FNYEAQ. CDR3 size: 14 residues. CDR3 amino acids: CASSLGESSYEQYF.

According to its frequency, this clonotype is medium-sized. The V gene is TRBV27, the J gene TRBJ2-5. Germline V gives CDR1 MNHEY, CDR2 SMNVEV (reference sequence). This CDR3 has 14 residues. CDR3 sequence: CASSLDQGRETQYF.

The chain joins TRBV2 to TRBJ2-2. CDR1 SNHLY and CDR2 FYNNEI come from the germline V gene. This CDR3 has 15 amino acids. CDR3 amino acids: CASSVLGTNTGELFF. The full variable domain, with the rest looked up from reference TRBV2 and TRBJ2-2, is EPEVTQTPSHQVTQMGQEVILRCVPISNHLYFYWYRQILGQKVEFLVSFYNNEISEKSEIFDDQFSVERPDGSNFTLKIRSTKLEDSAMYFCASSVLGTNTGELFFGEGSRLTVL.

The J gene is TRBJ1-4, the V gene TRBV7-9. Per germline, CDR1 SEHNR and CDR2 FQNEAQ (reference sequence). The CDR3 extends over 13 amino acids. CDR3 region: CASSFGGNEKLFF.

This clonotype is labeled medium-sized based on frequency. CDR3 region: CASSFDLLDEGAFF. V gene TRBV6-5 combines with J gene TRBJ1-1; TCRdb selects TRBD1, and the lack of DNA leaves this call unchecked. The CDR3 is 14 residues long. Germline V gene sequence: CDR1 MNHEY, CDR2 SVGAGI.

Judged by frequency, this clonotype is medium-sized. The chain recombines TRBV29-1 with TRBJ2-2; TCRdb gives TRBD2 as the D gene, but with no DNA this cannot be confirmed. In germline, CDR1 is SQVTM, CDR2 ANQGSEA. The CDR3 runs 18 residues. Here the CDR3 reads CSVAGIAGTSGSDGELFF.

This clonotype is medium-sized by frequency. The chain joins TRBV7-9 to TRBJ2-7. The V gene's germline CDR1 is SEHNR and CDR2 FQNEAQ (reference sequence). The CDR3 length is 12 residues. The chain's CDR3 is CASSRVRYEQYF. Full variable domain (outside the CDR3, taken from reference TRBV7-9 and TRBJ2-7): DTGVSQNPRHKITKRGQNVTFRCDPISEHNRLYWYRQTLGQGPEFLTYFQNEAQLEKSRLLSDRFSAERPKGSFSTLEIQRTEQGDSAMYLCASSRVRYEQYFGPGTRLTVT.

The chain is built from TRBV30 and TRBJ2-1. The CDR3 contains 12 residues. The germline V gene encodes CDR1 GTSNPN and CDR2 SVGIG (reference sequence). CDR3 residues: CAWSRGFNEQFF.

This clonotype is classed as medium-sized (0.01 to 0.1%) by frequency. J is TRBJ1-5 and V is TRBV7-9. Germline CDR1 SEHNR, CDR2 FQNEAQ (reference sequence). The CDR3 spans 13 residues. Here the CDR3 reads CASSIDWNQPQHF.

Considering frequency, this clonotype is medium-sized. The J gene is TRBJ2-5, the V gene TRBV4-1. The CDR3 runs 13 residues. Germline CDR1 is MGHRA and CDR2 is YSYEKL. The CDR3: CASSQRSEETQYF.

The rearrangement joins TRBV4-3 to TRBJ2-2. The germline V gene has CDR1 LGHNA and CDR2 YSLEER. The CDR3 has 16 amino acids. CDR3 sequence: CASSQTRYTNTGELFF.

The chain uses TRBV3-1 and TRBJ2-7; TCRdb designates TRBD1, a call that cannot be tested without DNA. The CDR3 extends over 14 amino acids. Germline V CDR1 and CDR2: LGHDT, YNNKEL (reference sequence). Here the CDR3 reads CASSATGEEYEQYF.

The CDR3: CASSLVAGMNTEAFF. The chain carries TRBV5-6 and TRBJ1-1. Germline CDR1 SGHDT, CDR2 YYEEEE. The CDR3 spans 15 residues. Combining the CDR3 with reference TRBV5-6 and TRBJ1-1 gives the whole variable domain DAGVTQSPTHLIKTRGQQVTLRCSPKSGHDTVSWYQQALGQGPQFIFQYYEEEERQRGNFPDRFSGHQFPNYSSELNVNALLLGDSALYLCASSLVAGMNTEAFFGQGTRLTVV.

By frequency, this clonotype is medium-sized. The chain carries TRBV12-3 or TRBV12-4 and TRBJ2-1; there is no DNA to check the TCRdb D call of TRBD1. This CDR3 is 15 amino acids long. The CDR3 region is CASSPGQASYNEQFF.

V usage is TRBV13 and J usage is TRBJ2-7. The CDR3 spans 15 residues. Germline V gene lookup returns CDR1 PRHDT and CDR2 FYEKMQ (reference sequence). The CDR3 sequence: CASSLTRPGPYEQYF.

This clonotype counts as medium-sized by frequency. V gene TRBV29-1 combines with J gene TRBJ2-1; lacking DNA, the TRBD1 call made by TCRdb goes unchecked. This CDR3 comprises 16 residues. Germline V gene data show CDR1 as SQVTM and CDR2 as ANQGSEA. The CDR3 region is CSVAKLDRGMYNEQFF.

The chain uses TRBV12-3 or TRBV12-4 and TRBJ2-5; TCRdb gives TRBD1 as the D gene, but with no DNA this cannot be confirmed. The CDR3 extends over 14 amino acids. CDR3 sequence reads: CASSKTGVMETQYF.

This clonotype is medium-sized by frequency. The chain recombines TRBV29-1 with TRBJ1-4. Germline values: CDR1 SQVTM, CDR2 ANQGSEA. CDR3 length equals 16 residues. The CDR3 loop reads CSVEDLRGKTNEKLFF.

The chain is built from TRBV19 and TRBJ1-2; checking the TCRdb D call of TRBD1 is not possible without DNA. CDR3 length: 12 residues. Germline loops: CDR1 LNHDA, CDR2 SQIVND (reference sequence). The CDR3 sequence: CASSPTGYGYTF.

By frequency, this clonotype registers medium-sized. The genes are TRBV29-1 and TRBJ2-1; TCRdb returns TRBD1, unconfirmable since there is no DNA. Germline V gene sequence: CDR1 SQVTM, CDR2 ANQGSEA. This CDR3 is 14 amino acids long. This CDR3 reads CSVGRDNPYNEQFF.

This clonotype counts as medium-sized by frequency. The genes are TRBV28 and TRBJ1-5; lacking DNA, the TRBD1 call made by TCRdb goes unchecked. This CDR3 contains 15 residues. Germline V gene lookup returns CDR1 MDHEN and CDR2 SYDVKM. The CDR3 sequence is CASSRLGQGNQPQHF.

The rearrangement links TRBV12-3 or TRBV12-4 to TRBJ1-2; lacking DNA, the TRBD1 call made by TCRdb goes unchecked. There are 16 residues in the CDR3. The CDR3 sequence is CASSKPGTGLNYGYTF.

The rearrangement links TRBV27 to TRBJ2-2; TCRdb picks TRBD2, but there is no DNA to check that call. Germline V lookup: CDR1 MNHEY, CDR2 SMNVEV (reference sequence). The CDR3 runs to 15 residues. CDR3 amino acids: CASRLAGGPAGELFF.

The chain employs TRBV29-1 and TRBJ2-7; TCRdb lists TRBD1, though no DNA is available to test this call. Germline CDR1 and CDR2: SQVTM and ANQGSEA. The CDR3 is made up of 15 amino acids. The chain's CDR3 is CSVEDLRDTSYEQYF.

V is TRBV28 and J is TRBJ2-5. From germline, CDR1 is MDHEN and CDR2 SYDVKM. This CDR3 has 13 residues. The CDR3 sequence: CASSSPGQETQYF.

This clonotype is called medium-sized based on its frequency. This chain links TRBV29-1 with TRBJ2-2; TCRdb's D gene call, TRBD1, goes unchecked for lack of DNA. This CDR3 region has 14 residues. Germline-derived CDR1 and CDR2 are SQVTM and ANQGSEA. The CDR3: CSVLTGGPAGELFF.